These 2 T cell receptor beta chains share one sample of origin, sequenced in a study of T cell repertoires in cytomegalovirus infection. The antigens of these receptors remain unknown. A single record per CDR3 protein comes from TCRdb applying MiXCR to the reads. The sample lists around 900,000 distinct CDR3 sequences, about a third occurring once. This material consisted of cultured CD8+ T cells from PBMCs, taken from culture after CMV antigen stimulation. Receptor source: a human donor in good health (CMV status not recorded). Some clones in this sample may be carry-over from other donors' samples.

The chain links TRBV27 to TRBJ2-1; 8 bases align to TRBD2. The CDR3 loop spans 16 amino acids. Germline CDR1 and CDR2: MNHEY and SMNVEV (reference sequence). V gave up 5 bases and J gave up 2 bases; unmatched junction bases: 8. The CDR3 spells CASSPSSSGAYNEQFF. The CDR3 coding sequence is TGTGCCAGCAGTCCCTCGAGTAGCGGGGCCTACAATGAGCAGTTCTTC.

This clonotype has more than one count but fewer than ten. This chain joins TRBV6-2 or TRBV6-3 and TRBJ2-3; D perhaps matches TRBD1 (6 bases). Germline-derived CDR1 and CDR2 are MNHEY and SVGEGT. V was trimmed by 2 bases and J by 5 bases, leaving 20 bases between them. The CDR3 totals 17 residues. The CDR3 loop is CASSYLPQVGRGDTQYF. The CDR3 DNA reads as TGTGCCAGCAGTTACCTACCTCAAGTTGGCAGGGGAGATACGCAGTATTTT.